The clone carrying this T cell receptor beta chain was detected many times. The entry originates in a study of T cells after yellow fever vaccination. V gave up 4 bases and J gave up 4 bases; unmatched junction bases: 3. The CDR3 covers 13 residues. Germline CDR1 SEHNR, CDR2 FQNEAQ (reference sequence). Study results and caveats: FACS-sorted repertoires could harbor abundant contaminating bulk-population clonotypes.

TCRdb recomputed calls from the 5' RACE reads with MiXCR, one row per CDR3 protein. The data hold tens of thousands of distinct CDR3 sequences, with approximately 5.7% observed a single time. Sequences were derived from PBMCs, either bulk or a sorted T-cell subset (CD4+, CD8+, memory, or dextramer-sorted; not recorded which), sampled on the day of the yellow fever booster vaccination. The rearrangement joins TRBV7-9 to TRBJ2-7; 8 bases are a match to TRBD1. The TCR originated in a man aged 18 to 30 who received the YFV17D yellow fever vaccine. CDR3 protein: CASSSRDRYEQYF. The CDR3 DNA reads TGTGCCAGCAGCTCCCGGGACAGGTACGAGCAGTACTTC.